Following are 8 T cell receptor beta chains from one sample sequenced in a study of T cell responses to AZD1222 COVID-19 vaccine. Data came from immunoSEQ multiplex PCR; TCRdb stores just in-frame clones and leaves some out. The repertoire holds some 150,000 clones, with more than 70% as singletons. The specimen comprised peripheral blood, sampled on day 0 of AZD1222 vaccination. Receptor source: an adult in good health.

This clone is a singleton in its sample. The chain is built from TRBV7-8 and TRBJ2-1; 9 bases align to TRBD1. The CDR3 contains 15 residues. Trimming removed 1 base from V and 7 bases from J; junction bases left unmatched: 5. The germline V gene has CDR1 SGHVS and CDR2 FQNEAQ. The CDR3 DNA is TGTGCCAGCAGCTTAGACAGGGGGCGATCTAATGAGCAGTTCTTC. Translating gives CASSLDRGRSNEQFF.

The rearrangement links TRBV14 to TRBJ1-3; no firm D call. The CDR3 has 12 residues. The V gene lost 5 bases and the J gene lost 4 bases, with 6 bases spanning the gap. The germline gives CDR1 SGHDN, CDR2 FVKESK. The CDR3, as DNA: TGTGCCAGCAGCTTCAGGGGAAACACCATATATTTT. This translates into CASSFRGNTIYF.

The J gene is TRBJ1-5, the V gene TRBV6-5, with 7 bases lining up with TRBD1. From germline, CDR1 is MNHEY and CDR2 SVGAGI. V lost 5 bases to trimming and J lost 4 bases; unmatched junction nucleotides: 8. The CDR3 sequence is 15 residues long. Here the CDR3 reads CASSLVTGSNQPQHF. The CDR3 DNA reads TGTGCCAGCAGTCTCGTGACAGGGAGTAATCAGCCCCAGCATTTT.

V gene TRBV28 combines with J gene TRBJ1-5, with D perhaps matching TRBD1 (5 bases). Germline lookup yields CDR1 MDHEN and CDR2 SYDVKM. V was shortened by 9 bases and J by 4 bases, with 7 bases between the two germline ends. The CDR3 totals 11 residues. CDR3 coding DNA: TGTGCCAGTGCAGGGAATCAGCCCCAGCATTTT. Its translation: CASAGNQPQHF.

The chain employs TRBV30 and TRBJ2-1; the match to TRBD2 covers 8 bases. CDR1 and CDR2 (germline): GTSNPN, SVGIG (reference sequence). Trimming removed 5 bases from V and 5 bases from J; junction bases left unmatched: 8. This CDR3 comprises 14 residues. As DNA, the CDR3 is TGTGCCTGGGAGCGCGGGGGGCTTCACAATGAGCAGTTCTTC. Translated, it gives CAWERGGLHNEQFF.

The chain employs TRBV10-3 and TRBJ2-1; 11 nucleotides agree with TRBD2. CDR3 length: 20 amino acids. Germline CDR1 ENHRY, CDR2 SYGVKD. The V and J ends lost 3 bases and 10 bases, in that order; junction bases with no gene match: 23. The CDR3: CAISDLWDTGTSGPRREQFF. The CDR3 DNA sequence: TGTGCCATCAGTGACCTCTGGGACACCGGGACTAGCGGTCCCCGGAGGGAGCAGTTCTTC.

The chain has TRBV13 and TRBJ1-2; TRBD1 agrees at 7 bases. V dropped 5 bases and J dropped 4; count of bases not matched to a gene: 7. The germline V gene has CDR1 PRHDT and CDR2 FYEKMQ (reference sequence). The CDR3 is made up of 14 amino acids. The CDR3 loop reads CASSSRDRVYGYTF. DNA for the CDR3: TGTGCCAGCAGCAGCCGGGACAGAGTCTATGGCTACACCTTC.

The CDR3 DNA reads as TGCGCCAGCAGCCATGTTCCAGGGGATAATTCACCCCTCCACTTT. Residues: CASSHVPGDNSPLHF. The chain recombines TRBV4-1 with TRBJ1-6, with D maybe TRBD1 (6 bases). CDR3 length equals 15 residues. Trimming stripped 3 bases from V and 5 bases from J, with 11 bases between. Germline CDR1 reads MGHRA; CDR2 reads YSYEKL.